This record looks at one TCR beta chain sequence and its context. No cognate antigen has been identified for it. No per-base quality is available; no much larger clone lies one base away. Whole blood was collected in K2EDTA tubes by collaborating institutions according to the institutions' own protocols. For TCRbeta analysis, collaborator samples were shipped as frozen whole blood, as isolated PBMCs, or as DNA extracted from either sample type. From the germline V gene, CDR1 is SGHTA and CDR2 is FQGNSA. Counted from cysteine to phenylalanine, this CDR3 has 15 amino acids. CDR3 DNA is the only sequence kept; it has 45 bases, read in frame from the first base. V is trimmed back by 1 base and J by 7 bases, and the junction contains 6 bases that no gene match accounts for. TCRbeta CDR3 regions were amplified from genomic DNA by means of the immunoSEQ Assay, a bias-controlled multiplex PCR. The authors' analysis ran thus. The number of nucleated cells in each sample was estimated from the amplification of reference gene primers within the assay. To quantify the absolute abundance of each unique TCRbeta CDR3 rearrangement, sequence reads were collapsed and filtered. For each sample, productive Simpson clonality was calculated as the square root of Simpson's diversity index over productive rearrangements. What TCRdb holds here is the immuneACCESS table cut down to in-frame rearrangements. Part of the clones is not present; checked against another copy, under half of the missing clones reflect an unresolved V gene, and the others are unexplained. V, J and clone size are those of that table, while D and trimming were read from the DNA. The sample table lists tens of thousands of clones, 80% to 90% of them with a count of one. Clones ranked in the top ten supply approximately 15% of the sample.

This sample was included in a study of blood T cell repertoires in COVID-19 (dated by TCRdb to the early 2020s). Study-wide context: Samples from collaborators originated in the United States, Italy and Spain and spanned both the acute and convalescent phases of COVID-19. The prospective study material was composed of cDNA or gDNA derived from T cells, B-cell-depleted T cells, or PBMCs. Subjects who had been exposed to COVID-19, were actively infected with it, or had recovered from it provided the deeply sampled blood TCRbeta repertoires that made up the dataset. The repertoires were made available in a free public database intended to serve as a resource for research on the immune response to SARS-CoV-2. The samples were drawn from two sources: the first 160 participants of the ongoing ImmuneRACE study, and 1,000 to 1,500 subjects contributed by 6 global collaborators. A de-identified subject ID, COVID-19 status, age in years and sex were almost always included in the sample metadata. Where available, HLA class I and class II types were obtained from metadata supplied by the sample provider rather than from assay-based typing. The study at large found these results: How much clinical and demographic metadata was included differed by source and by participant, and the metadata was provided uncurated.

In this chain, TRBV7-2 is recombined with TRBJ2-5, and 10 bases in between align with TRBD2. The receptor comes from a man between 65 and 79 years old with active or convalescent COVID-19. What was sequenced was peripheral blood. Read as DNA, the sequence is TGTGCCAGCAGCTTAGGGCTAGCGGGGGAGGGGACCCAGTACTTC. This yields the protein CASSLGLAGEGTQYF.